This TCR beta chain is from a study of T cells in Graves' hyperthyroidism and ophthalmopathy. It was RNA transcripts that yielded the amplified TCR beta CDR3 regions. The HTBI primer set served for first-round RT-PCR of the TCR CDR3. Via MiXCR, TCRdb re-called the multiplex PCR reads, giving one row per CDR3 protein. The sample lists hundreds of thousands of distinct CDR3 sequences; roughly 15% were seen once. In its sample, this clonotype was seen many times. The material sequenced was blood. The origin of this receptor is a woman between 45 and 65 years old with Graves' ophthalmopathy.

DNA of the CDR3: TGTGCCAGCAGCCCGGAGGACGGATACTATGGCTACACCTTC. Its protein product is CASSPEDGYYGYTF. The chain recombines TRBV6-1 with TRBJ1-2; D unclear. The V and J ends lost 6 bases and 3 bases respectively, with 14 bases between them. The CDR3 loop spans 14 amino acids. In germline, CDR1 is MNHNS, CDR2 SASEGT.